This T cell receptor (beta chain) comes out of a study of blood T cells in healthy people across ages. Through a sample-barcoded 5' primer and a J-beta primer mix, a second PCR was run for roughly 7 to 11 cycles. TCRdb called the 5' RACE reads again in MiXCR, with one record for every CDR3 protein. The data hold 1.5 million to 2 million distinct CDR3 sequences, with 39% observed a single time. Extractions gave at least 5.5 micrograms of total RNA per sample. In regard to this clonotype: Its antigen is unidentified.

V was clipped by 7 bases and J by 5 bases; unmatched bases: 11. The CDR3 is 15 amino acids. CDR1 and CDR2 from the germline V gene are SQVTM and ANQGSEA. Findings of the study overall: CMV status of donors was not determined, possibly confounding expanded clonotype changes.

The source material was blood. The gene calls are TRBV29-1 and TRBJ2-3; 11 nucleotides match TRBD2. The TCR sequence derives from a human donor in good health. In DNA, the CDR3 is TGCAGCGCCGTAGGCCTAGCGGGGGGCGGAGATACGCAGTATTTT. Encoded protein: CSAVGLAGGGDTQYF.